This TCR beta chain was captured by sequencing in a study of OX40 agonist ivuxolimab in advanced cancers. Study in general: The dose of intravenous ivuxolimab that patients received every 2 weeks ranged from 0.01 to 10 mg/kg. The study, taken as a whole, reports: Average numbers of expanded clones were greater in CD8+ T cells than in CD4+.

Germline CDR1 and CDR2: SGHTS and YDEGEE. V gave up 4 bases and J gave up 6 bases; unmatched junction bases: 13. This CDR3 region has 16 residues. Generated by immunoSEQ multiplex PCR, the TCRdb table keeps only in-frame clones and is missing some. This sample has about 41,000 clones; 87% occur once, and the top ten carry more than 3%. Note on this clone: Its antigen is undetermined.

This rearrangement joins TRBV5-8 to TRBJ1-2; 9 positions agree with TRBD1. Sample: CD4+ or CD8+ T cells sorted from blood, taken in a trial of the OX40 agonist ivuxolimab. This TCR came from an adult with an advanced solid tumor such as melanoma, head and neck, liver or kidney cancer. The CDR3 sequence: CASSPPYRQGGDGYTF. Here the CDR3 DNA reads TGTGCCAGCAGCCCCCCATACAGACAGGGGGGGGATGGCTACACCTTC.